This T cell receptor (beta chain) was sequenced in a study of blood T cell repertoires in COVID-19 (TCRdb year 2020). With respect to the entire study: Samples from collaborators originated in the United States, Italy and Spain and spanned both the acute and convalescent phases of COVID-19. Samples were obtained from the ongoing ImmuneRACE study (first 160 participants) and from roughly 1,300 subjects provided by 6 global collaborators. The prospective study material was composed of cDNA or gDNA derived from T cells, B-cell-depleted T cells, or PBMCs. Nearly every sample came with metadata listing a de-identified subject ID, COVID-19 status, age in years and sex. Where HLA class I and class II types were available, the types were taken from metadata supplied by the sample provider, not from assay-based typing. Deeply sampled blood TCRbeta repertoires from subjects exposed to, actively infected with, or recovered from COVID-19 were included in the dataset. A freely available public database, intended as a resource for researchers studying the immune response to SARS-CoV-2, is where the repertoires were released.

What the work shows at the level of the full study, not this receptor alone: The quantity of clinical and demographic metadata differed by source and by participant and was supplied without curation.

The immunoSEQ Assay, a bias-controlled multiplex PCR, was used to amplify TCRbeta CDR3 regions from genomic DNA. As for how the authors treated the data: Nucleated cell counts per sample were estimated from amplification of reference gene primers within the assay. Sequence reads were collapsed and filtered to measure the absolute abundance of every unique TCRbeta CDR3 rearrangement. For each sample, productive Simpson clonality was calculated as the square root of Simpson's diversity index across productive rearrangements. As stored in TCRdb, this immuneACCESS dataset retains in-frame rearrangements with V and J assigned. A fraction of the clones does not appear; measured against another copy, unresolved V genes explain less than half of the discrepancy, and the remainder lacks a known reason. The V and J calls and the clone size are those of that table, but D and trimming were determined from the DNA. This sample has approximately 150,000 clones in its table, and over 80% of those were observed once. The top ten clonotypes cover 1.5% to 2% of the sample.

Collaborating institutions collected whole blood in K2EDTA tubes following their own protocols. For TCRbeta analysis, collaborators shipped samples in one of three forms: frozen whole blood, isolated PBMCs, or DNA extracted from either of those sample types. Note on this clone: Its antigen specificity is not known. Base qualities are not at hand, and no much larger clone is one base apart.

V lost 7 bases and J lost 2 bases, and the count of bases not matched to a germline gene is 6. Based on the germline V gene, the CDR1 and CDR2 sequences are SGHAT and FQNNGV. The CDR3 numbers 17 residues from cysteine through phenylalanine. Only the CDR3 part of the read is kept: 51 bases, read in frame from the first base. The chain is assembled from TRBV11-2 and TRBJ2-1, with 15 bases aligning to TRBD2. The receptor comes from a human donor in a cohort sampled during active COVID-19. Sequencing used peripheral blood. The DNA sequence is given as TGTGCCAGCAACAAGGGACTAGCGGGAGGAGCCTACAATGAGCAGTTCTTC. This sequence encodes CASNKGLAGGAYNEQFF.